Below, one T cell receptor beta chain is given with its context. Its antigen is currently unknown. A multiplex PCR was run with 60 Vbeta primers and 13 Jbeta primers. Profiling relied on immunoSEQ multiplex PCR, and the TCRdb table lists in-frame clones only, not all of them. The data contain 150,000 to 180,000 clones, about 74% of them singletons. The CDR3 length is 14 residues. Per germline, CDR1 SGHRS and CDR2 YFSETQ. V shed 1 base and J 6 bases; nucleotides not matched to a gene: 4. The entry originates in a study of cytomegalovirus exposure and HLA in healthy donors. The study, taken as a whole, reports: Researchers reported in a later analysis that a missense DCLRE1C variant was tied to TCR beta V- and J-gene trimming. TCR beta V segments were, for the most part, productive about 87% or about 30% of the time in an earlier analysis. Likely technical artifact: a cluster of highly shared sequence variants. Later work associated roughly 15,000 TCR beta sequences with HLA alleles at 0.05 false discovery rate.

Sequenced sample: PBMCs. The chain employs TRBV5-1 and TRBJ2-1, with 7 nucleotides matching TRBD2. This TCR was recovered from a woman in her forties in good health and CMV-seronegative. The CDR3, as DNA: TGCGCCAGCAGCTTGTCGGCTAGCGGCAATGAGCAGTTCTTC. Protein product: CASSLSASGNEQFF.